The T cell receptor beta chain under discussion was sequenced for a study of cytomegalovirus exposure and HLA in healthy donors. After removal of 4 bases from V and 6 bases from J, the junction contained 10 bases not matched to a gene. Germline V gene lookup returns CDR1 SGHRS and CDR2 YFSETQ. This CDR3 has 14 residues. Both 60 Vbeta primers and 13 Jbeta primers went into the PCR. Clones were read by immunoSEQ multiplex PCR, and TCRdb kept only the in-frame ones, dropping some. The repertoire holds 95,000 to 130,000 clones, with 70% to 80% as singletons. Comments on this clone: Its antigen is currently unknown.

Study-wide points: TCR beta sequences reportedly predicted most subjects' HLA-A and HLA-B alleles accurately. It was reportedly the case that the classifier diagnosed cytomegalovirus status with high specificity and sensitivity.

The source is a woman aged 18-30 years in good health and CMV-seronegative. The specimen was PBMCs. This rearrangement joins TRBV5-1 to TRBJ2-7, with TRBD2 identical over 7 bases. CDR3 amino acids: CASSQRDAGVEQYF. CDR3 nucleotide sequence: TGCGCCAGCAGCCAACGGGACGCGGGGGTCGAGCAGTACTTC.